Listed below are T cell receptor beta chains from one sample, sequenced in a study of CD8+CD57+ T cells in acquired aplastic anemia. One entry per CDR3 protein, called by TCRdb with MiXCR from the reads. Of about 160,000 distinct CDR3 sequences in the sample, roughly 45% were seen once. The sequencing input was sorted CD4+, CD8+, or CD8+CD57+ T cells (not recorded which) from PBMCs. The source of these receptors is a human donor in good health. CDR3s include the opening cysteine and the closing phenylalanine or tryptophan. D genes are given only for firm matches. A row's size may be missing; if present it is once, few, many or a size class.

len	j_gene	v_gene	d_gene	abundance	CDR3nt	CDR3aa
15	TRBJ2-5	TRBV7-9	.	once	TGTGCCAGCAGCTTAGGAAGCGGAATCCAAGAGACCCAGTACTTC	CASSLGSGIQETQYF
13	TRBJ1-5	TRBV7-2	.	.	TGTGCCAGCAGCTTTGACAGGAATCAGCCCCAGCATTTT	CASSFDRNQPQHF
11	TRBJ2-5	TRBV5-6	.	many	TGTGCCAGCAGCTGGGGGGAGACCCAGTACTTC	CASSWGETQYF
13	TRBJ2-1	TRBV28	.	.	TGTGCCAGCAGTTTTCTCAGGGCCAATGAGCAGTTCTTC	CASSFLRANEQFF
15	TRBJ1-4	TRBV5-4	TRBD1	.	TGTGCCAGCAGCTTGGTTGACAGGGTGAAGGAAAAACTGTTTTTT	CASSLVDRVKEKLFF
16	TRBJ2-5	TRBV7-2	TRBD2	.	TGTGCCAGCAGCTTAGAGAGAGCGGGGGGGCGGGAGACCCAGTACTTC	CASSLERAGGRETQYF
13	TRBJ2-1	TRBV19	.	.	TGTGCCAGCTCACCAATCACCTACAATGAGCAGTTCTTC	CASSPITYNEQFF
14	TRBJ1-1	TRBV20-1	.	many	TGCAGTGCTAGAGATGCTGGGGGAGGGGATGAAGCTTTCTTT	CSARDAGGGDEAFF
15	TRBJ2-2	TRBV6-5	.	many	TGTGCCAGCAGTTACTCGAGGCGAAGCACCGGGGAGCTGTTTTTT	CASSYSRRSTGELFF
18	TRBJ2-4	TRBV5-4	.	.	TGTGCCAGCAGCTTGGTAGGACAGCCGATCTTAGCCAAAAACATTCAGTACTTC	CASSLVGQPILAKNIQYF
12	TRBJ1-2	TRBV10-3	.	.	TGTGCCATCAGTCTTGGCGGGGAAGGTTACACCTTC	CAISLGGEGYTF
16	TRBJ1-3	TRBV12-3/TRBV12-4	.	.	TGTGCCAGCAGTTTGCTCGACTTTTGCACAGGAGACACCATATATTTT	CASSLLDFCTGDTIYF
14	TRBJ1-3	TRBV10-2	.	.	TGCGCCAGCAGTGAAAGCCGGGCGGGAAACACCATATATTTT	CASSESRAGNTIYF
12	TRBJ1-1	TRBV2	.	.	TGTGCCACTCTCGGCACAGGTCCTGAAGCTTTCTTT	CATLGTGPEAFF
16	TRBJ1-4	TRBV4-1	TRBD1	.	TGCGCCAGCAGCCAAATTTCAACAGGGGGGAATGAGAAACTGTTTTTT	CASSQISTGGNEKLFF
14	TRBJ1-5	TRBV12-3/TRBV12-4	.	few	TGTGCCAGCAGTTTTTCAGGAGGGTTTCAGCCCCAGCATTTT	CASSFSGGFQPQHF
14	TRBJ2-7	TRBV6-1	TRBD1	few	TGTGCCGGCAGCTGGGTCGGGACAGGGAGCGAGCAGTACTTC	CAGSWVGTGSEQYF
15	TRBJ1-1	TRBV6-5	.	many	TGTGCCAGCAGTTACTCCCTTAGGGGGTTCACTGAAGCTTTCTTT	CASSYSLRGFTEAFF
13	TRBJ2-3	TRBV7-3	.	.	TGTGCCAGCAGCTTAGGGTGGGGAGATACGCAGTATTTT	CASSLGWGDTQYF
14	TRBJ2-3	TRBV20-1	.	many	TGCAGTGCCGCTACTAGATCTAGCACAGATACGCAGTATTTT	CSAATRSSTDTQYF
11	TRBJ2-7	TRBV6-1	.	many	TGTGCCAGCAGGAGCTCCTACGAGCAGTACTTC	CASRSSYEQYF
15	TRBJ2-3	TRBV12-3/TRBV12-4	TRBD2	many	TGTGCCAGCACAGGACTAGCGGAGATTGGGGGTACGCAGTATTTT	CASTGLAEIGGTQYF
12	TRBJ2-5	TRBV9	.	many	TGTGCCAGCAGCGTAGGTGAGGAGACCCAGTACTTC	CASSVGEETQYF
15	TRBJ1-2	TRBV4-2	.	many	TGTGCCAGCAGCCCCACGGCGCCCATAAGCTATGGCTACACCTTC	CASSPTAPISYGYTF
12	TRBJ1-1	TRBV10-3	.	.	TGTGCCATCAGTGAGAACAGGTATGAAGCTTTCTTT	CAISENRYEAFF
14	TRBJ2-7	TRBV5-1	TRBD2	.	TGCGCCAGCAGCCGACTAGCGGGAGGCTACGAGCAGTACTTC	CASSRLAGGYEQYF
12	TRBJ2-5	TRBV9	TRBD1	.	TGTGCCAGCAGCCAAGATGGACAGGAGACGGACTTC	CASSQDGQETDF
13	TRBJ1-5	TRBV6-1	.	many	TGTGCCAGCAGTGAAGCGAGAGCGTCGCCCCAGCATTTT	CASSEARASPQHF
14	TRBJ1-6	TRBV5-1	.	many	TGCGCCAGCAGCTCGGGGGTCTTTAATTCACCCCTCCACTTT	CASSSGVFNSPLHF
13	TRBJ2-7	TRBV6-1	.	many	TGTGCCAGCAGTGAATATAGTGGCTACGAGCAGTACTTC	CASSEYSGYEQYF
10	TRBJ2-1	TRBV20-1	.	.	TGCAGTGCGGCTGGCAATCAGCAGTTCTTC	CSAAGNQQFF
14	TRBJ1-2	TRBV7-9	.	.	TGTGCCAGCAGCTTATCAGGGGCAGACTATGGCTACACCTTC	CASSLSGADYGYTF
19	TRBJ2-6	TRBV4-2	TRBD1	many	TGTGCCAGCAGCCCTCGCTCGGACAGGGAAGACTCTGGGGCCAACGTCCTGACTTTC	CASSPRSDREDSGANVLTF
15	TRBJ2-7	TRBV25-1	TRBD2	.	TGTGCCAGCAGCCGGGACGGCGGGAGAAGGTACGAGCAGTACTTC	CASSRDGGRRYEQYF
14	TRBJ2-3	TRBV27	TRBD2	many	TGTGCCAGCAGTTCAAGACTAGCGGGAGATACGCAGTATTTT	CASSSRLAGDTQYF
15	TRBJ1-6	TRBV5-1	TRBD1	many	TGCGCCAGCAGCCCGACAGGGCAACTCGATTCACCCCTCCACTTT	CASSPTGQLDSPLHF
13	TRBJ2-1	TRBV18	.	few	TGTGCCAGCTCGCTCACAAACATTGGTGAGCAGTTCTTC	CASSLTNIGEQFF
15	TRBJ1-5	TRBV6-5	TRBD1	few	TGTGCCAGCAGTTACTCGAGGACAGGGGATCAGCCCCAGCATTTT	CASSYSRTGDQPQHF
15	TRBJ1-2	TRBV27	TRBD1	.	TGTGCCAGCAGTCCGCCGGGACAGGGCCTCTATGGCTACACCTTC	CASSPPGQGLYGYTF
14	TRBJ1-2	TRBV27	.	.	TGTGCCAGCAGTTTTAGGGGCACGGCCTATGGCTACACCTTC	CASSFRGTAYGYTF
15	TRBJ2-3	TRBV12-3/TRBV12-4	TRBD2	.	TGTGCCAGCATTTTGCGGGGGGGCCCCACAGATACGCAGTATTTT	CASILRGGPTDTQYF
18	TRBJ1-5	TRBV10-3	.	.	TGTGCCAGCAGGGCCGGCGGAGTCGGCTCTGGGGCCAGACAGCCCCAGCATTTT	CASRAGGVGSGARQPQHF
12	TRBJ1-1	TRBV9	TRBD1	many	TGTGCCAGCAGCGGACGTGACAGGGGGTACCGCTTT	CASSGRDRGYRF
16	TRBJ1-3	TRBV9	.	.	TGTGCCAGCAGCGTAGCCCCAGGGCCCACTGGAAACACCATATATTTT	CASSVAPGPTGNTIYF
14	TRBJ2-3	TRBV10-1	.	.	TGCGCCAGCAGAGAATCCTCCAGCACAGATACACAGTATTTT	CASRESSSTDTQYF
14	TRBJ2-7	TRBV20-1	.	.	TGCAGTGCTAGAGATCCGGGCCTAACCTACGAGCAGTACTTC	CSARDPGLTYEQYF
13	TRBJ2-3	TRBV12-3/TRBV12-4	.	.	TGTGCCAGCAGTTTGCCCTGGGAGGATACGCAGTATTTT	CASSLPWEDTQYF
16	TRBJ2-5	TRBV4-2	TRBD2	.	TGTGCCAGCAGCCAGACCGGGACTAGCGGGAGAGAGACCCAGTACTTC	CASSQTGTSGRETQYF